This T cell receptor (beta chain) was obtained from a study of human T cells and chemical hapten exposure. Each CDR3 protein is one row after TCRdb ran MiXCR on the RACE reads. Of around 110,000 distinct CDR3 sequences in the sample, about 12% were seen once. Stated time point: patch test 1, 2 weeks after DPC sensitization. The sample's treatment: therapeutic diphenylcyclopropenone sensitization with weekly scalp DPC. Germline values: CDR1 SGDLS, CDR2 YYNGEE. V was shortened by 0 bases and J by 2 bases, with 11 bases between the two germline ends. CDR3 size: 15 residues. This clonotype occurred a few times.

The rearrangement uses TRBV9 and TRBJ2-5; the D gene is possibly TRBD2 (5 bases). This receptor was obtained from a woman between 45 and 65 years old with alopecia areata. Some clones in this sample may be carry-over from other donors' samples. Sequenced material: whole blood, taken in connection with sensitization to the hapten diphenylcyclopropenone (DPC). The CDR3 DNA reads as TGTGCCAGCAGCGTAGGGGAGCGCAGACAAGAGACCCAGTACTTC. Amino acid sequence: CASSVGERRQETQYF.